This TCR beta chain came from a study of PD-1 blockade in classical Hodgkin lymphoma. Findings and caveats of the study: Nothing has yet pinned down what causes the repertoire differences, possibly disease activity or prior therapy. By C4D1, CD4+ diversity increased significantly, especially in complete responders. TCR diversity at baseline was reported to be reduced in newly diagnosed patients relative to healthy donors.

Clones were sequenced by immunoSEQ multiplex PCR, and TCRdb holds only the in-frame ones, with some missing. This sample has more than 25,000 clones; more than 80% occur once, and the top ten carry 2.4%. The germline V gene encodes CDR1 SGDLS and CDR2 YYNGEE. The CDR3 runs to 19 residues. Trimming cost V 0 bases and J 2 bases, with 21 bases left between them. Worth noting for this clone: Its specificity is not known.

Time point reported: cycle 4 day 1 (C4D1), after six to seven weeks of nivolumab. Relapse after autologous stem cell transplantation occurred in every patient, and brentuximab vedotin exposure varied. The CD4+ T cells used were purified from thawed PBMCs through magnetic negative selection. Patients had relapsed/refractory classical Hodgkin lymphoma with complete response, partial response or progressive disease as best response. The starting material was CD4+ T cells from blood, obtained before the fourth cycle of nivolumab. The TCR originated in a human donor with classical Hodgkin lymphoma. The V gene is TRBV9, the J gene TRBJ1-3; TRBD1 is a possible D gene (6 bases). The CDR3 loop is CASSVERPGHQNAGNTIYF. The CDR3 DNA sequence: TGTGCCAGCAGCGTAGAGAGACCGGGACACCAAAACGCTGGAAACACCATATATTTT.